Listed below are T cell receptor beta chains from one sample, sequenced in a study of CD4 T cells in relation to SARS-CoV-2 and coronaviruses. The repertoire was sequenced with immunoSEQ multiplex PCR; TCRdb's copy has only in-frame clones and lacks some. The table has approximately 64,000 clones, about 95% seen once. The sample consisted of naive CD4+ T cells from PBMCs. The receptor source for this set is a human donor in good health. Both conserved end residues are part of each CDR3. A D gene is named only where the DNA matches it firmly. Clone size appears in some rows only: once, few, many, or a class for an expanded clone.

d_call,clone_size,j_call,v_call,cdr3_aa
.,.,TRBJ1-3,TRBV30,CAWRNTGGNTIYF
TRBD1,.,TRBJ1-2,TRBV2,CASSRQGLDGYTF
TRBD2,.,TRBJ2-1,TRBV7-2,CASSLGHWREDNEQFF
.,.,TRBJ2-1,TRBV2,CASNFLGLDEQFF
TRBD1,.,TRBJ2-7,TRBV9,CASSGRQGAGEQYF
.,.,TRBJ2-7,TRBV6-5,CASGLYYEQYF
.,.,TRBJ1-4,TRBV5-1,CASSLDAGNEKLFF
.,few,TRBJ1-1,TRBV7-9,CASSLSQNTEAFF
.,once,TRBJ2-6,TRBV7-9,CASSRRGGSLRGANVLTF
TRBD1,.,TRBJ2-1,TRBV7-9,CASTLSGQGSNEQFF
.,.,TRBJ2-7,TRBV19,CARTGGRRYEQYF
.,.,TRBJ1-6,TRBV7-8,CASSHPGTPLHF
.,.,TRBJ1-5,TRBV11-1,CASSLSDSLNQPQHF
TRBD1,.,TRBJ1-2,TRBV30,CAWAGTGGYGYTF
.,.,TRBJ2-1,TRBV15,CATSLSRVARFGEQFF
.,.,TRBJ1-1,TRBV3-1/TRBV3-2,CASSQSDLRHTEAFF
TRBD1,.,TRBJ2-7,TRBV5-4,CASSTGQASSYEQYF
TRBD1,.,TRBJ2-5,TRBV2,CASKLDRGLQETQYF
.,once,TRBJ2-5,TRBV5-1,CASSLGGGQETQYF
.,.,TRBJ1-2,TRBV3-1/TRBV3-2,CASSQTDGYTF
TRBD2,.,TRBJ2-2,TRBV3-1/TRBV3-2,CASSQERGSHTGELFF
.,.,TRBJ1-5,TRBV5-1,CASSPLNQPQHF
TRBD2,.,TRBJ2-1,TRBV3-1/TRBV3-2,CASSHLPIGTSASGEQFF
.,.,TRBJ1-1,TRBV25-1,CASSDPGYNTEAFF
.,.,TRBJ2-1,TRBV10-3,CAISASRGELAEQFF
.,.,TRBJ1-1,TRBV6-4,CASSEGGYGFSLPPGEAFF
TRBD1,.,TRBJ2-7,TRBV7-2,CASSLEQGPWEQYF
.,.,TRBJ2-1,TRBV4-2,CASSPGQVGGEQFF
TRBD2,.,TRBJ2-1,TRBV7-3,CASSSGLAQFF
TRBD1,.,TRBJ2-5,TRBV5-1,CASSQTGGQETQYF
.,.,TRBJ2-1,TRBV27,CASSFVGSYNEQFF
TRBD1,once,TRBJ2-3,TRBV28,CASADRGRSTDTQYF
.,.,TRBJ2-6,TRBV6-5,CASSYSPETGANVLTF
.,.,TRBJ2-7,TRBV12-3/TRBV12-4,CASSRERGEQYF
.,.,TRBJ1-5,TRBV12-3/TRBV12-4,CASSLVGVQPQHF
.,.,TRBJ1-1,TRBV2,CASREKDGRPKAVF
.,.,TRBJ2-2,TRBV5-1,CASSPWMNTGELFF
.,.,TRBJ1-1,TRBV28,CASSRLFGQSLNTEAFF
.,.,TRBJ1-5,TRBV19,CASSREYNQPQHF
.,.,TRBJ2-2,TRBV27,CASGRGELFF
.,.,TRBJ1-3,TRBV7-9,CASSLASGTRPSGNTIYF
TRBD1,.,TRBJ2-5,TRBV10-3,CAISEGQVLGAQYF
TRBD1,.,TRBJ2-2,TRBV5-5,CASSLWGQGAGGELFF
TRBD1,.,TRBJ2-7,TRBV3-1/TRBV3-2,CASRAQGATHEQYF
.,few,TRBJ1-1,TRBV2,CASSVDPTGTEAFF
TRBD2,.,TRBJ2-1,TRBV7-9,CASSLSLAGERSYNEQFF
TRBD2,.,TRBJ2-1,TRBV11-1,CASRRTLAGGPLQFF
.,.,TRBJ1-5,TRBV6-2/TRBV6-3,CASSYPGEGVLPQHF
TRBD2,.,TRBJ2-3,TRBV28,CASSLYFREGTSAHRNTQYF
TRBD2,.,TRBJ2-1,TRBV5-5,CASSSPPGLVNNEQFF
TRBD1,.,TRBJ1-6,TRBV5-4,CASSVRQGASPLHF
.,.,TRBJ2-1,TRBV19,CASSMRMVGDKALF
TRBD2,once,TRBJ2-1,TRBV30,CAWSVWTSGIYEQFF
TRBD2,.,TRBJ2-1,TRBV7-3,CASTENIFYAGGRGNEQFF
TRBD1,.,TRBJ2-5,TRBV7-9,CASSLGQGAGETQYF
.,.,TRBJ2-1,TRBV6-1,CASSDPGQPVSNEQFF